This T cell receptor beta chain was documented in a study of blood T cells in healthy people across ages. About the research overall: T cells yielded about one barcoded beta molecule per two cells through template switching. General observations from the study: Long-lived donors had more naive CD4+ cells and higher diversity than aged donors. Significant beta diversity loss was already apparent by age approximately 40, declining roughly linearly.

Between the trimmed V and J ends, which lost 3 bases and 11 bases, there was a span of 26 bases. The germline gives CDR1 SGHKS, CDR2 YYEKEE (reference sequence). The CDR3 sequence is 16 residues long. About this clonotype: Its specificity is unknown. This may stem from a read error, because a much larger clone lies one nucleotide away.

Isolated PBMCs totaled at least 6 million in each sample. For the second PCR, which ran for about 7 to 11 cycles, a sample-barcoded 5' primer and a J-beta primer mix were used. TCRdb recomputed calls from the 5' RACE reads with MiXCR, one row per CDR3 protein. The table lists about 780,000 distinct CDR3 sequences, around 45% of them singletons. The sequencing input was blood. This chain links TRBV5-5 with TRBJ2-5, with a tentative D call TRBD2 (6 bases). This receptor was obtained from a man aged 80 or over in good health. The CDR3 region is CASSSGSPGLANEQYF. The CDR3 DNA follows: TGTGCCAGCAGCTCTGGCTCACCGGGACTGGCAAATGAGCAGTACTTC.